This record concerns one T cell receptor (beta chain) sequence. Its antigen is not known. This table comes from immunoSEQ multiplex PCR, and its TCRdb copy is limited to in-frame clones, with some not included. The table lists roughly 47,000 clones, more than 45% of them singletons. This record belongs to a study of cytotoxic CD8 clonotypes in ibrutinib-treated CLL. About the research overall: In all, more than 10 patients were relapsed/refractory, approximately 14 were treatment-naive and roughly 18 were IGHV unmutated. Among responders, about 25 were partial and 2 complete; after median approximately six years, approximately 15 stayed remitted and some 12 progressed. Regarding the study as a whole: Patients had baseline clonality above age-matched healthy donors, and this clonality moved with circulating CD8+ T-cell counts.

The source of approximately 1.9 micrograms of genomic DNA for TCR beta libraries was cryopreserved PBMCs. Sequencing used PBMCs, obtained after 12 months of ibrutinib treatment. This clonotype was sampled from a human donor with chronic lymphocytic leukemia.

The DNA for the CDR3 is TGCGCCAGCAGCCCCGGACAGGGGGACGAAAAACTGTTTTTT. Translation: CASSPGQGDEKLFF. The chain couples TRBV5-1 to TRBJ1-4; 10 bases match TRBD1. The CDR3 loop spans 14 amino acids. Germline CDR1 SGHRS, CDR2 YFSETQ. The J segment lost 8 bases and the V segment lost 4 bases, leaving 5 bases of the junction unmatched.